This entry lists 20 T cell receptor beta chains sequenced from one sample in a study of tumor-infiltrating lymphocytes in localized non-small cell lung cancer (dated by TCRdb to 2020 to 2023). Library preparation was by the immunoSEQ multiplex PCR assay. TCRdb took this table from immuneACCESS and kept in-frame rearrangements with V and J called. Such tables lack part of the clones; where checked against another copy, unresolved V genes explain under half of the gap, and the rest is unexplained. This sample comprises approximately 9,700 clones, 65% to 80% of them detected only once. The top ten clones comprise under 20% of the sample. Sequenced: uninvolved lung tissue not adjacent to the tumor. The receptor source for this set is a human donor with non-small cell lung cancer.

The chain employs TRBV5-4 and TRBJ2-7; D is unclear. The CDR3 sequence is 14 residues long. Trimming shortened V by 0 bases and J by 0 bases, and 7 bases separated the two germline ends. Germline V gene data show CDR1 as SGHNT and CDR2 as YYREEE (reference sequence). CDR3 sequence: CASSLDRNSYEQYF. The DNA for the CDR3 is TGTGCCAGCAGCTTGGATAGGAACTCCTACGAGCAGTACTTC.

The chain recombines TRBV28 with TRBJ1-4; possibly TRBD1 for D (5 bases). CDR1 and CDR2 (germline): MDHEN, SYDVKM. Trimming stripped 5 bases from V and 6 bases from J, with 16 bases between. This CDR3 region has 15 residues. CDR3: CASSPGGAADEKLFF. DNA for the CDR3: TGTGCCAGCAGTCCCGGGGGTGCCGCTGATGAAAAACTGTTTTTT. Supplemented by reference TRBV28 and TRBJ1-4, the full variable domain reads DVKVTQSSRYLVKRTGEKVFLECVQDMDHENMFWYRQDPGLGLRLIYFSYDVKMKEKGDIPEGYSVSREKKERFSLILESASTNQTSMYLCASSPGGAADEKLFFGSGTQLSVL.

The CDR3, as DNA: TGCGCCAGCAGCTTGGCGGGAGGGCGAACCGGGGAGCTGTTTTTT. Encoded protein: CASSLAGGRTGELFF. The chain joins TRBV5-1 to TRBJ2-2, with TRBD2 identical over 8 bases. The CDR3 is 15 residues long. The germline V gene encodes CDR1 SGHRS and CDR2 YFSETQ. V was pared by 0 bases and J by 5 bases, with 3 bases of the junction left unmatched.

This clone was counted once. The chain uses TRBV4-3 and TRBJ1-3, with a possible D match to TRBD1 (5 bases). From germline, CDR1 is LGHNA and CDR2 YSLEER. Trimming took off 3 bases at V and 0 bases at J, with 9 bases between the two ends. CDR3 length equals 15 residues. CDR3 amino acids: CASSQDISSGNTIYF. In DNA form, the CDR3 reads TGCGCCAGCAGCCAGGACATCAGCTCTGGAAACACCATATATTTT.

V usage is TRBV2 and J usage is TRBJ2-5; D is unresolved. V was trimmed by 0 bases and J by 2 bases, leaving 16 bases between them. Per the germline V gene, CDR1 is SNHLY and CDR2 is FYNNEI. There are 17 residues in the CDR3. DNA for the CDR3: TGTGCCAGCAGTGAAGCGACTCTGAGAATCCCACAAGAGACCCAGTACTTC. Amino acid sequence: CASSEATLRIPQETQYF.

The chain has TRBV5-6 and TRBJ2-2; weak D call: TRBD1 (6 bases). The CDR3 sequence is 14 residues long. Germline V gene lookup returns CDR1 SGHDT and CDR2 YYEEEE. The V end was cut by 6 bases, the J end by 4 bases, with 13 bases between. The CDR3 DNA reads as TGTGCCAGCACTCGGACAGAATTCACCGGGGAGCTGTTTTTT. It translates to CASTRTEFTGELFF.

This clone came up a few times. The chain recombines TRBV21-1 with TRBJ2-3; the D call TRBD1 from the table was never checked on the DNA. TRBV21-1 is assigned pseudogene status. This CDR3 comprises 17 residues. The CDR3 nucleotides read TGTGCCAGCAGCAAAGAAGACGTCAGGGGTTTCACAGATACGCAGTATTTT. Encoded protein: CASSKEDVRGFTDTQYF.

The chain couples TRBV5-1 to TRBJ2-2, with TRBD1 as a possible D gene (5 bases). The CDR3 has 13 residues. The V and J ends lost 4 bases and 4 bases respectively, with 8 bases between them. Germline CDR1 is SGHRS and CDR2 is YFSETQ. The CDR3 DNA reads TGCGCCAGCAGCGACAGTCTCACCGGGGAGCTGTTTTTT. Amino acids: CASSDSLTGELFF.

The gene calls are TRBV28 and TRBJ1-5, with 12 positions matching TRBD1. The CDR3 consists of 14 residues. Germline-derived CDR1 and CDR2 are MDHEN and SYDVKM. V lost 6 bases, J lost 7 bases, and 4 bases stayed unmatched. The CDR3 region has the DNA TGTGCCAGCAGGGGACAGGGGGCATCCCAGCCCCAGCATTTT. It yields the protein CASRGQGASQPQHF.

CDR3 sequence reads: CASSFTGAQLFF. DNA for the CDR3: TGTGCCAGCAGCTTCACAGGTGCTCAGCTGTTTTTT. This chain links TRBV7-9 with TRBJ1-4, with D possibly TRBD1 on 5 matching bases. CDR1 and CDR2 (germline): SEHNR, FQNEAQ (reference sequence). The CDR3 totals 12 residues. The V and J ends lost 3 bases and 14 bases respectively, with 13 bases between them.

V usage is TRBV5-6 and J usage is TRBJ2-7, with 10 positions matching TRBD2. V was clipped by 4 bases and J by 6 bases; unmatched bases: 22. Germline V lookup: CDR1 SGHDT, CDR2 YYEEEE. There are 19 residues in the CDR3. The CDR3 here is CASSPGTGLAGAHLGEQYF. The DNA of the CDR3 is TGTGCCAGCAGCCCCGGGACAGGTCTAGCGGGGGCCCATCTCGGCGAGCAGTACTTC. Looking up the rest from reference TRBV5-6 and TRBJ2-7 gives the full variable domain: DAGVTQSPTHLIKTRGQQVTLRCSPKSGHDTVSWYQQALGQGPQFIFQYYEEEERQRGNFPDRFSGHQFPNYSSELNVNALLLGDSALYLCASSPGTGLAGAHLGEQYFGPGTRLTVT.

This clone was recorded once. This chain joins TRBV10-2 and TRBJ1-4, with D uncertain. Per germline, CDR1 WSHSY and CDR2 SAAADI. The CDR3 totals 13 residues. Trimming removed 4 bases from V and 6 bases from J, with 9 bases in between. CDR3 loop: CASSVWRDEKLFF. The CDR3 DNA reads TGCGCCAGCAGTGTGTGGAGAGATGAAAAACTGTTTTTT.

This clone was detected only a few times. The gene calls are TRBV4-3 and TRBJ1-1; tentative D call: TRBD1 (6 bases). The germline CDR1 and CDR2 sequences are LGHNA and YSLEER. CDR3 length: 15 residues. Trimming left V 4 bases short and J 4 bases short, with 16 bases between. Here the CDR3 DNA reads TGCGCCAGCAGCCTCAACCCAACAGGGAGCACTGAAGCTTTCTTT. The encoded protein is CASSLNPTGSTEAFF.

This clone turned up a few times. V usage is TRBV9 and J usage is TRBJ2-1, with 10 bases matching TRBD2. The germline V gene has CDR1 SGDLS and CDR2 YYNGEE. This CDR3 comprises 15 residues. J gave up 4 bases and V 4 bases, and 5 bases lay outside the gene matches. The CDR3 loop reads CASSKASGSYNEQFF. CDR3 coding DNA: TGTGCCAGCAGCAAAGCTAGCGGGAGTTACAATGAGCAGTTCTTC.

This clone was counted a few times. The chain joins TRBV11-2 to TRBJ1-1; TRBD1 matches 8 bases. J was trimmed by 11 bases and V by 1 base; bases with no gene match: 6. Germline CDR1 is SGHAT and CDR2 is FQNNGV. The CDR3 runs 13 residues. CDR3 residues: CASSLGTGREAFF. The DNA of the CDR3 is TGTGCCAGCAGCTTAGGGACAGGGAGGGAGGCTTTCTTT.

The DNA for the CDR3 is TGCGCCAGCAGACAGGGGGCGCGGCAGCCCCAGCATTTT. It yields the protein CASRQGARQPQHF. V usage is TRBV10-2 and J usage is TRBJ1-5; TRBD1 aligns across 9 bases. CDR1 is WSHSY, CDR2 SAAADI, per germline. There are 13 residues in the CDR3. V trimming: 6 bases; J trimming: 7 bases; junction bases outside the gene matches: 4.

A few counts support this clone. CDR3 sequence reads: CSVFGQGLYGYTF. CDR3 DNA: TGCAGCGTCTTCGGACAGGGCCTCTATGGCTACACCTTC. The V call is TRBV29-1, the J call TRBJ1-2; 8 bases fit TRBD1. Germline V gives CDR1 SQVTM, CDR2 ANQGSEA. V trimming: 6 bases; J trimming: 4 bases; junction bases outside the gene matches: 7. This CDR3 contains 13 residues.

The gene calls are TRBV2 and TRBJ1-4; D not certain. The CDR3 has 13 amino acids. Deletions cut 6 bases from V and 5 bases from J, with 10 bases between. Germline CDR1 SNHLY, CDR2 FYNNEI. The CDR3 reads CASRRTENEKLFF. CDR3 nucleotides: TGTGCCAGCAGACGGACCGAGAATGAAAAACTGTTTTTT.

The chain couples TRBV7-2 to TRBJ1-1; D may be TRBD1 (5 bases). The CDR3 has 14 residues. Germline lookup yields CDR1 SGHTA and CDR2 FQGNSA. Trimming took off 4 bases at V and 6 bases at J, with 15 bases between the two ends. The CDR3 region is CASSSRGGEAEAFF. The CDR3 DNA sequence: TGTGCCAGCAGCTCACGGGGGGGGGAGGCTGAAGCTTTCTTT. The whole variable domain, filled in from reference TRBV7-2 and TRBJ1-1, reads GAGVSQSPSNKVTEKGKDVELRCDPISGHTALYWYRQSLGQGLEFLIYFQGNSAPDKSGLPSDRFSAERTGGSVSTLTIQRTQQEDSAVYLCASSSRGGEAEAFFGQGTRLTVV.

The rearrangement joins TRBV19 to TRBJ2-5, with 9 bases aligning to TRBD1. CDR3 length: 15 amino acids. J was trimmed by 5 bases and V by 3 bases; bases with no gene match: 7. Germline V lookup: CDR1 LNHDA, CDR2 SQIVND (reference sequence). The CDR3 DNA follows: TGTGCCAGTAGTATTGGGACAGGGTTAGGGGAGACCCAGTACTTC. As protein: CASSIGTGLGETQYF.